This TCR beta chain was recorded in a study of molecular identifiers for immune sequencing clone quantification. Whole-study findings and limits: Effector cells had over 99% of their molecules in clones above 20 RNA copies, while naive cells had under 1%. Detection of one spiked Jurkat cell's TCR RNA reportedly worked in 1 million or so naive cells.

This clonotype was detected many times. What it binds is not known. Previously described methods and listed TCR primers were employed for the bulk TCR libraries. From the PCR reads, TCRdb called clonotypes with MiXCR, one entry per CDR3 protein. This sample has over 600,000 distinct CDR3 sequences; around 20% occur once, and the top ten carry around 0.9%. The CDR3 has 16 residues. Trimming stripped 6 bases from V and 2 bases from J, with 19 bases between. Using 10%, 30% or 50% RNA, naive CD8 libraries were derived from around 20,000 to 1,000,000 sorted cells. The J gene is TRBJ2-5, the V gene TRBV12-3 or TRBV12-4; weak D call: TRBD2 (6 bases). This TCR was recovered from a human donor in good health. Some libraries in this study had Jurkat cell RNA spiked in. The sequenced sample consisted of naive CD8+ T cells from blood, with Jurkat cell RNA spiked in. Subset given: FACS-sorted CD8+CD4-CCR7+CD45RA+ naive T cells. DNA of the CDR3: TGTGCCAGCAGCTCTCCGGGACTCCCTGGACAAGAGACCCAGTACTTC. This translates into CASSSPGLPGQETQYF.